One and the same sample provided the 11 T cell receptor beta chains below, sequenced in a study of cytomegalovirus exposure and HLA in healthy donors. Use of 60 Vbeta and 13 Jbeta primers characterized the PCR. TCRdb keeps only in-frame clones here, not all; method: immunoSEQ multiplex PCR. The sample has 180,000 or so clones, around 80% seen once. Material for sequencing was PBMCs. These TCRs come from a woman in her sixties in good health and CMV-seropositive.

This clone was counted a few times. This sequence joins TRBV4-2 and TRBJ1-2; 7 nucleotides align to TRBD1. The CDR3 has 15 residues. Germline CDR1 LGHNA, CDR2 YNFKEQ. Trimming at V came to 1 base and at J to 3 bases, leaving 5 bases not matched to a gene. The CDR3 bases are TGTGCCAGCAGCCAAGGGGACAGTCCACACTATGGCTACACCTTC. Its protein is CASSQGDSPHYGYTF.

The gene calls are TRBV2 and TRBJ1-5; 7 bases fit TRBD1. The V and J ends lost 8 bases and 4 bases, in that order; junction bases with no gene match: 8. Looked up from germline, CDR1 is SNHLY and CDR2 is FYNNEI. The CDR3 has 14 amino acids. CDR3 in amino acids: CASCRRGPNQPQHF. The CDR3 DNA is TGTGCCAGCTGTAGAAGGGGGCCGAATCAGCCCCAGCATTTT.

This clone was seen more than once but under ten times. J is TRBJ1-1 and V is TRBV5-1; D might be TRBD1 (5 bases). With 0 bases removed from V and 0 bases from J, the gap between germline ends came to 9 bases. This CDR3 is 15 amino acids long. Germline CDR1 is SGHRS and CDR2 is YFSETQ. CDR3 DNA sequence: TGCGCCAGCAGCTTGGGTTCGACAGTGAACACTGAAGCTTTCTTT. Its protein is CASSLGSTVNTEAFF. Full variable domain (missing parts from reference TRBV5-1 and TRBJ1-1): KAGVTQTPRYLIKTRGQQVTLSCSPISGHRSVSWYQQTPGQGLQFLFEYFSETQRNKGNFPGRFSGRQFSNSRSEMNVSTLELGDSALYLCASSLGSTVNTEAFFGQGTRLTVV.

This clone was detected a few times. This sequence joins TRBV11-3 and TRBJ2-7; D not resolved. Trimming removed 5 bases from V and 6 bases from J, with 11 bases in between. The CDR3 is made up of 12 amino acids. Germline CDR1 and CDR2: SGHNT and YENEEA. The CDR3: CASSPGGAEQYF. CDR3 DNA: TGTGCCAGCAGCCCTGGCGGTGCCGAGCAGTACTTC.

The rearrangement links TRBV10-3 to TRBJ2-1; TRBD2 matches 11 bases. The CDR3 length is 15 residues. The germline CDR1 and CDR2 sequences are ENHRY and SYGVKD. Germline trimming cut 4 bases from V and 9 bases from J; bases unmatched to any gene: 8. CDR3 protein: CAISGLAGFRGEQFF. The CDR3 nucleotides read TGTGCCATCAGTGGACTAGCGGGATTTCGAGGTGAGCAGTTCTTC.

V gene TRBV18 combines with J gene TRBJ2-2; weak D call: TRBD1 (6 bases). This CDR3 contains 17 residues. CDR1 and CDR2 from the germline V gene are KGHSH and LQKENI. The V end was cut by 3 bases, the J end by 4 bases, with 18 bases between. The CDR3 coding sequence is TGTGCCAGCTCACCCCAAGCCGGGACACCTGGCACCGGGGAGCTGTTTTTT. Amino acid sequence: CASSPQAGTPGTGELFF.

V gene TRBV21-1 combines with J gene TRBJ1-1. TRBV21-1 is designated a pseudogene. CDR3 length: 17 residues. The CDR3 DNA is TGTGCCAGTAACGCAGATCGAGCGACCGGGGGAATCACTGAAGCTTTCTTT. Protein product: CASNADRATGGITEAFF.

V usage is TRBV7-2 and J usage is TRBJ1-2, with D perhaps TRBD1 (6 bases). Looked up from germline, CDR1 is SGHTA and CDR2 is FQGNSA. Trimming cost V 5 bases and J 4 bases, with 11 bases left between them. The CDR3 is made up of 13 amino acids. The CDR3 DNA follows: TGTGCCAGCAGCCCGGGGGGCCCCTATGGCTACACCTTC. Protein: CASSPGGPYGYTF. Full variable domain (missing parts from reference TRBV7-2 and TRBJ1-2): GAGVSQSPSNKVTEKGKDVELRCDPISGHTALYWYRQSLGQGLEFLIYFQGNSAPDKSGLPSDRFSAERTGGSVSTLTIQRTQQEDSAVYLCASSPGGPYGYTFGSGTRLTVV.

The rearrangement uses TRBV10-3 and TRBJ2-2; perhaps TRBD1 as D (6 bases). V was pared by 6 bases and J by 1 base, with 9 bases between. In germline, CDR1 is ENHRY, CDR2 SYGVKD. The length of the CDR3 is 14 residues. The CDR3 is CAIRPGQNTGELFF. DNA for the CDR3: TGTGCCATCAGACCGGGACAGAACACCGGGGAGCTGTTTTTT.

The chain is built from TRBV23-1 and TRBJ2-3, with 7 bases lining up with TRBD2. TRBV23-1 is flagged as an ORF with uncertain function. Losses at the gene ends were 0 bases for V and 2 bases for J; bases not matched to a gene: 5. The CDR3 extends over 16 amino acids. CDR3 nucleotides: TGCGCCAGCAGTCAATCCTGGGACTACCTCACAGATACGCAGTATTTT. Protein sequence: CASSQSWDYLTDTQYF.

The chain uses TRBV30 and TRBJ1-1, with D hard to call. The CDR3 is made up of 13 amino acids. Germline V gene lookup returns CDR1 GTSNPN and CDR2 SVGIG (reference sequence). Trimming removed 2 bases at V and 1 base at J, with 8 bases between. CDR3 DNA sequence: TGTGCCTGGAGTAACTTCCAGAACACTGAAGCTTTCTTT. Translation: CAWSNFQNTEAFF.